This section outlines one T cell receptor (beta chain) sequence together with its context. The table came from immunoSEQ multiplex PCR; TCRdb's copy has only in-frame clones and leaves some out. The repertoire consists of hundreds of thousands of clones, with around 80% occurring once and the leading ten covering around 2%. This sample was taken from a study of blood T cell repertoires in COVID-19. Study overall: The United States, Italy and Spain supplied acute and convalescent COVID-19 samples. The analysed material was cDNA or gDNA that came from T cells, B-cell-depleted T cells, or PBMCs.

V was clipped by 3 bases and J by 6 bases, with 18 bases between them. Per the germline V gene, CDR1 is SNHLY and CDR2 is FYNNEI. The CDR3 is 15 residues long. The sample was peripheral blood. The receptor comes from a woman aged 80 or over with acute or convalescent COVID-19. The genes are TRBV2 and TRBJ2-7; maybe TRBD1 (6 bases). The CDR3 DNA reads TGTGCCAGCAGTGATGACAGGTCTTCCCTTTCCGAGCAGTACTTC. Its translation: CASSDDRSSLSEQYF.